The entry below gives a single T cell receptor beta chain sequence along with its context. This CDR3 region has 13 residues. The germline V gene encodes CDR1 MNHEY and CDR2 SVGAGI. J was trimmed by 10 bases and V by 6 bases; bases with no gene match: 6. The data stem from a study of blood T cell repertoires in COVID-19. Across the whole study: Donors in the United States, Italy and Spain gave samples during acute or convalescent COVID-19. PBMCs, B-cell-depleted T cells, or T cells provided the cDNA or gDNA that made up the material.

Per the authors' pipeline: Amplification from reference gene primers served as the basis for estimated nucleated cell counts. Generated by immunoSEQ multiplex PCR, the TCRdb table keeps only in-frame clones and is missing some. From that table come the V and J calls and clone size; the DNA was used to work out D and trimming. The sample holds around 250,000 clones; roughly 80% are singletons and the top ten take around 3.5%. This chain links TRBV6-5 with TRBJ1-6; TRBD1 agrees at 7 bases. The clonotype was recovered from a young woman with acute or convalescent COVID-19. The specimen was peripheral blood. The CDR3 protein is CASSTGTVSPLHF. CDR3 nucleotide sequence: TGTGCCAGCAGCACCGGGACAGTGTCACCCCTCCACTTT.